This section outlines one T cell receptor beta chain sequence together with its context. This sample is drawn from a study of cytotoxic CD8 clonotypes in ibrutinib-treated CLL. The assay was immunoSEQ multiplex PCR, and TCRdb's table has in-frame clones only and misses some. The data hold approximately 100,000 clones, with roughly 80% observed a single time. The sequence was obtained from a human donor with chronic lymphocytic leukemia. Sequences were derived from PBMCs, sampled after 12 months of ibrutinib treatment.

CDR3 loop: CAISWGDTDTQYF. CDR3 coding DNA: TGTGCCATCAGTTGGGGAGACACAGATACGCAGTATTTT. The chain is built from TRBV10-3 and TRBJ2-3; a possible D gene is TRBD2 (5 bases). The CDR3 runs to 13 residues. The ends were cut back, 5 bases at V and 2 bases at J, with 8 bases in the middle. Germline CDR1 ENHRY, CDR2 SYGVKD.